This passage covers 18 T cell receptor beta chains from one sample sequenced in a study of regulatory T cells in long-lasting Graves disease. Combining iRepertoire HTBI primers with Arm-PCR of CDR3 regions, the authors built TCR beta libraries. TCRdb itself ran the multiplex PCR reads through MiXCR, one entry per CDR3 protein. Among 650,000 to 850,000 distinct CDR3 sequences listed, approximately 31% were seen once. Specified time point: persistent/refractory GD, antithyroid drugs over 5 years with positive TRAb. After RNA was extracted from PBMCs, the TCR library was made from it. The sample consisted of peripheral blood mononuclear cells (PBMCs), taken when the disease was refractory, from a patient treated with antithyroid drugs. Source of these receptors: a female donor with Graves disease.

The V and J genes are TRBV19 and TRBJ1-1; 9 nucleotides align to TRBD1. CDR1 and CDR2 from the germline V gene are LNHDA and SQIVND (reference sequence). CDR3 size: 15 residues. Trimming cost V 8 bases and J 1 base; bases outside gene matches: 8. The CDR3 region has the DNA TGTGCCAGTCTCCGGGACAGGGCTACGAACACTGAAGCTTTCTTT. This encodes CASLRDRATNTEAFF.

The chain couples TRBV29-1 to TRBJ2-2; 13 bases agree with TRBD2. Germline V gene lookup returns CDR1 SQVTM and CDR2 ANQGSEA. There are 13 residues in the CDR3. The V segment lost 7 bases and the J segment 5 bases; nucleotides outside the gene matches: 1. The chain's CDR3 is CSGGLAGTGELFF. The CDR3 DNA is TGCAGCGGGGGACTAGCGGGAACCGGGGAGCTGTTTTTT.

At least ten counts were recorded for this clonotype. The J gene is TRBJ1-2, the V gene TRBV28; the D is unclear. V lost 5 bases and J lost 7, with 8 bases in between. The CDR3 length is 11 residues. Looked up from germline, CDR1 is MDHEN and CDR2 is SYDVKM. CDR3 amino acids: CASSPRVGYTF. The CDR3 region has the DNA TGTGCCAGCAGTCCAAGGGTTGGCTACACCTTC.

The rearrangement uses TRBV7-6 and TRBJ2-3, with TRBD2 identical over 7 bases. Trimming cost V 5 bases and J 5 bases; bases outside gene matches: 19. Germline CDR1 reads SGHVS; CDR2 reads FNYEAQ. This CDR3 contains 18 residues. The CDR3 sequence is CASSQSPYDGRRRDTQYF. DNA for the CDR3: TGTGCCAGCAGCCAATCCCCCTATGACGGGAGGCGTAGAGATACGCAGTATTTT.

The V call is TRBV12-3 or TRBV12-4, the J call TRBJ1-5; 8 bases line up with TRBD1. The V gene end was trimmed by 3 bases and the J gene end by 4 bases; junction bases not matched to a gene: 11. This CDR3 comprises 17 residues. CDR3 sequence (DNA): TGTGCCAGCAGTTTCGAACAGGGGGGGATTGGAAATCAGCCCCAGCATTTT. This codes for CASSFEQGGIGNQPQHF.

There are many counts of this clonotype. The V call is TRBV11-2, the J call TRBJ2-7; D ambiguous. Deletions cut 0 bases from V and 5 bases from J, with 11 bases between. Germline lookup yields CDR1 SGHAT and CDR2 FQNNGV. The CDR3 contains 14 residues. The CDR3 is CASSLDLVTNEQYF. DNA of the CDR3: TGTGCCAGCAGCTTAGATCTAGTCACCAACGAGCAGTACTTC.

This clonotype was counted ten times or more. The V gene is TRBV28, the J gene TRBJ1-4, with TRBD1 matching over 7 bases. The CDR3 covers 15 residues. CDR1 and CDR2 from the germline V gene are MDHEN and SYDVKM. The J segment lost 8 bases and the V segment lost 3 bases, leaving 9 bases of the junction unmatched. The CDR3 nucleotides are TGTGCCAGCAGTTTCCGCCAGGGGGTGGGCGAAAAACTGTTTTTT. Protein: CASSFRQGVGEKLFF.

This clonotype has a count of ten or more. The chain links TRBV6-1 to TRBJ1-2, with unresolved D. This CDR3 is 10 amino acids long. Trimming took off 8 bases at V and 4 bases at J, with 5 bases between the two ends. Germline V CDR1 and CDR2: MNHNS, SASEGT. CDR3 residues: CASGTYGYTF. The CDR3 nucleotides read TGTGCCAGCGGTACCTATGGCTACACCTTC.

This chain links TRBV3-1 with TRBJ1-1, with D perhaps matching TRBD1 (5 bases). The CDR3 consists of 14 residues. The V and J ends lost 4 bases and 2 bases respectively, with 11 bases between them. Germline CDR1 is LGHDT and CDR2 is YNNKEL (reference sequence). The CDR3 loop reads CASSRGGSNTEAFF. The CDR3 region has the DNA TGTGCCAGCAGCCGCGGGGGGTCAAACACTGAAGCTTTCTTT. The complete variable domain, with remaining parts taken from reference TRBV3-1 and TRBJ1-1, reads DTAVSQTPKYLVTQMGNDKSIKCEQNLGHDTMYWYKQDSKKFLKIMFSYNNKELIINETVPNRFSPKSPDKAHLNLHINSLELGDSAVYFCASSRGGSNTEAFFGQGTRLTVV.

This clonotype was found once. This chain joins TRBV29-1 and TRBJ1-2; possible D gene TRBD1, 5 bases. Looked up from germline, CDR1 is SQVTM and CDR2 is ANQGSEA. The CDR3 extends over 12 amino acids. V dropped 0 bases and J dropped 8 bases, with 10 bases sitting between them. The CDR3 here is CSVEEQGFGYTF. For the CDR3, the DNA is TGCAGCGTTGAAGAGCAGGGTTTCGGCTACACCTTC.

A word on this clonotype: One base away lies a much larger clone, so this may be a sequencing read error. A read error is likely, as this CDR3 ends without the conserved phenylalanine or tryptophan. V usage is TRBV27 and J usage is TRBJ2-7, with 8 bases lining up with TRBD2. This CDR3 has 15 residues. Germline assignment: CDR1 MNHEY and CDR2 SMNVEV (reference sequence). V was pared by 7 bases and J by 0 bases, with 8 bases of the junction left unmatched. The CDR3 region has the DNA TGTGCCAGCAAACCGGGACTAGGGAGCTCCTACGAGCAGTACCTC. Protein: CASKPGLGSSYEQYL.

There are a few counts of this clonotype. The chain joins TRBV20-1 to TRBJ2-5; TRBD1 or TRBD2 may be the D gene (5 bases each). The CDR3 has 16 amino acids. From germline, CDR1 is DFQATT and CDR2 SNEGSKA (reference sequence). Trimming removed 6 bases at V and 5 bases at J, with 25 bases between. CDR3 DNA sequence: TGCAGTGCAAGAAGTTACCGGGGCCAGGGACGGGAGACCCAGTACTTC. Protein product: CSARSYRGQGRETQYF.

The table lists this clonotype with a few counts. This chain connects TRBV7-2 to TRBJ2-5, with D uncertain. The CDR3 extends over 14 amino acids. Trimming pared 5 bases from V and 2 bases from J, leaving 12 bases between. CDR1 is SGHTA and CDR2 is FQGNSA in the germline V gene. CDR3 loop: CASSPLTTQETQYF. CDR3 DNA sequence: TGTGCCAGCAGCCCCCTAACCACGCAAGAGACCCAGTACTTC. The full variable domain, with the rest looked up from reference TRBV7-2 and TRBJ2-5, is GAGVSQSPSNKVTEKGKDVELRCDPISGHTALYWYRQSLGQGLEFLIYFQGNSAPDKSGLPSDRFSAERTGGSVSTLTIQRTQQEDSAVYLCASSPLTTQETQYFGPGTRLLVL.

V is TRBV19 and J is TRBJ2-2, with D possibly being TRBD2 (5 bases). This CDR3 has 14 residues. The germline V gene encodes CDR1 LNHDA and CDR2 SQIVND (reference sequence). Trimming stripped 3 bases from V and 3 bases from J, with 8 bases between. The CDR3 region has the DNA TGTGCCAGTAGTATCGAGCGGCACACCGGGGAGCTGTTTTTT. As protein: CASSIERHTGELFF. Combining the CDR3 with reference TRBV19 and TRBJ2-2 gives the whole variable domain DGGITQSPKYLFRKEGQNVTLSCEQNLNHDAMYWYRQDPGQGLRLIYYSQIVNDFQKGDIAEGYSVSREKKESFPLTVTSAQKNPTAFYLCASSIERHTGELFFGEGSRLTVL.

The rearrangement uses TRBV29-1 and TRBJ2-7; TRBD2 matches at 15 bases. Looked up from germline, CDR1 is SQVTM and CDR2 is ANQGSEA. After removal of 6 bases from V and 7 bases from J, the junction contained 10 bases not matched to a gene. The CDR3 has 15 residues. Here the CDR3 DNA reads TGCAGCGTGACGAGGACTAGCGGGAGGGAAGGGGAGCAGTACTTC. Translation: CSVTRTSGREGEQYF.

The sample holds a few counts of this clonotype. CDR3 nucleotide sequence: TGTGCCAGCAGTCAAGATCAGGCAAACACTGAAGCTTTCTTT. Translating gives CASSQDQANTEAFF. The chain uses TRBV25-1 and TRBJ1-1; no clear D gene. Deletions cut 5 bases from V and 2 bases from J, with 12 bases between. Germline V lookup: CDR1 MGHDK, CDR2 SYGVNS. CDR3 length equals 14 residues.

The CDR3 here is CASSFSRTEGYTF. Here the CDR3 DNA reads TGTGCCAGCAGCTTTTCCAGGACAGAGGGCTACACCTTC. This chain links TRBV7-8 with TRBJ1-2; D is perhaps TRBD1 (6 bases). Germline V gives CDR1 SGHVS, CDR2 FQNEAQ. Trimming shortened V by 3 bases and J by 8 bases, and 13 bases separated the two germline ends. This CDR3 is 13 amino acids long.

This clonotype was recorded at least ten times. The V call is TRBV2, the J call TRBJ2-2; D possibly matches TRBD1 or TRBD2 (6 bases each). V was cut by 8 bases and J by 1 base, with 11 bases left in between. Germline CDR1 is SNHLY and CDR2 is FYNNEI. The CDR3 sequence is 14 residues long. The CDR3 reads CASRGPRNTGELFF. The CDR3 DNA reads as TGTGCCAGCCGGGGGCCGCGGAACACCGGGGAGCTGTTTTTT.